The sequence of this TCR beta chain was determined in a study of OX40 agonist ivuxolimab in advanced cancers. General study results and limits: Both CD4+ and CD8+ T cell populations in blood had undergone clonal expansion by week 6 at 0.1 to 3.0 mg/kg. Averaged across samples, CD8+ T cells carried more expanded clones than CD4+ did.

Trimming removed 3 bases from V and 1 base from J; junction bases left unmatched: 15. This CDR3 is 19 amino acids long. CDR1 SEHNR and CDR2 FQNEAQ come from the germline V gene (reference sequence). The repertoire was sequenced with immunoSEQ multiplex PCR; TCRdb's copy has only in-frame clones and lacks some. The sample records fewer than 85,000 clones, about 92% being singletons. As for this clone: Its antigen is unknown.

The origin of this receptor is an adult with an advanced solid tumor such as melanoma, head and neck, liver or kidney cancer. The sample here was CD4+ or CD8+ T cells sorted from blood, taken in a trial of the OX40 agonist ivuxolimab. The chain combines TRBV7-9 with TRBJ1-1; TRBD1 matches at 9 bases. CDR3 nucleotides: TGTGCCAGCAGCTTCTTCCTGGGACAGGGCCCTAGAGGGAACACTGAAGCTTTCTTT. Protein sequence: CASSFFLGQGPRGNTEAFF.